This T cell receptor (beta chain) was sequenced for a study of blood T cell repertoires in COVID-19. Per the original data handling: Amplification of reference gene primers provided the estimated nucleated cell counts. Data came from immunoSEQ multiplex PCR; TCRdb stores just in-frame clones and leaves some out. From that table come the V and J calls and clone size; the DNA was used to work out D and trimming. The data contain about 280,000 clones, about 85% of them singletons. The specimen sequenced was peripheral blood. This TCR was sampled from a human donor in a cohort sampled during active COVID-19.

CDR3 sequence (DNA): TGTGCCAGCGGGACAGGGGGCGCAGTAGCTTTCTTT. The encoded protein is CASGTGGAVAFF. The genes are TRBV28 and TRBJ1-1; TRBD1 matches at 12 bases. This CDR3 region has 12 residues. The ends lost 8 bases at V and 10 bases at J; junction bases unmatched: 5. The germline CDR1 and CDR2 sequences are MDHEN and SYDVKM.